One and the same sample provided the 4 T cell receptor beta chains below, sequenced in a study of CD8 T cells in ankylosing spondylitis. Study-wide results and caveats: Characteristic, it appeared, of ankylosing spondylitis blood was a TCR beta motif of fewer than 10 highly homologous variants.

Their cognate antigens are unknown. TCRdb itself ran the 5' RACE reads through MiXCR, one entry per CDR3 protein. The table shows a few hundred thousand distinct CDR3 sequences, with 18% occurring only once. What was sequenced was blood, either unsorted or a sorted T cell fraction (not recorded which). These receptors came from a male donor with ankylosing spondylitis.

This clonotype came up a few times. This chain connects TRBV5-6 to TRBJ2-2; unclear D gene. Germline lookup yields CDR1 SGHDT and CDR2 YYEEEE. CDR3 size: 15 residues. V was pared by 0 bases and J by 0 bases, with 6 bases between. The CDR3 DNA reads as TGTGCCAGCAGCTTGGGCGTCTCGAACACCGGGGAGCTGTTTTTT. Translation: CASSLGVSNTGELFF.

This clonotype was recorded at least ten times. This chain uses TRBV12-3 or TRBV12-4 with TRBJ2-1, with 9 bases aligning to TRBD2. The CDR3 extends over 16 amino acids. Trimming took 4 bases from V and 0 from J; bases not matched to a gene: 4. The CDR3 protein is CASSSIAGASYNEQFF. For the CDR3, the DNA is TGTGCCAGCAGTTCCATAGCGGGGGCCTCCTACAATGAGCAGTTCTTC.

This clonotype was counted a few times. This chain joins TRBV12-3 or TRBV12-4 and TRBJ2-1, with no clear D. V was pared by 5 bases and J by 6 bases, with 11 bases between. This CDR3 is 13 amino acids long. The CDR3 DNA reads as TGTGCCAGCAGTCCCACCCCTCTCAATGAGCAGTTCTTC. Its translation is CASSPTPLNEQFF.

This clonotype was detected a few times. The rearrangement uses TRBV2 and TRBJ1-1; 9 bases fit TRBD1. Trimming removed 8 bases from V and 0 bases from J; junction bases left unmatched: 7. The V gene's germline CDR1 is SNHLY and CDR2 FYNNEI. There are 15 residues in the CDR3. In nucleotides, the CDR3 is TGTGCCAGCGGAAGGACAGGGGCCATGAACACTGAAGCTTTCTTT. Encoded protein: CASGRTGAMNTEAFF.